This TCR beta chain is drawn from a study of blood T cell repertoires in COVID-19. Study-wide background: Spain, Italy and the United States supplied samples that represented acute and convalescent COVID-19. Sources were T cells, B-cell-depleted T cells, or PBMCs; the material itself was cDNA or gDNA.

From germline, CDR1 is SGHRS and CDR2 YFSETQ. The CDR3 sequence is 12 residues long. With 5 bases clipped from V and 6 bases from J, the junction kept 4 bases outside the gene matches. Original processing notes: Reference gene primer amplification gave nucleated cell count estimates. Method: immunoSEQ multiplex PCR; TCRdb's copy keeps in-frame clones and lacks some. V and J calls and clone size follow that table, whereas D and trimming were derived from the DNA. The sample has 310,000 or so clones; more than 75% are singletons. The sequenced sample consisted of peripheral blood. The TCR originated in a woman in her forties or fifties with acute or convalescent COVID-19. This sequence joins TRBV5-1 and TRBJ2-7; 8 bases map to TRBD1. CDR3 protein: CASRSGGFEQYF. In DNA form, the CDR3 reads TGCGCCAGCAGATCAGGGGGCTTCGAGCAGTACTTC.